The rows below give T cell receptor beta chains drawn from one sample of a study of post-analysis software for immune sequencing data. TCRdb recomputed calls from the PCR reads with MiXCR, one row per CDR3 protein. The sample consists of hundreds of thousands of distinct CDR3 sequences, roughly three fifths of them appearing once. The specimen sequenced was blood. The source is a girl aged 2 to 9 with multiple sclerosis. Each CDR3 is given with its conserved first and last residue. A D gene is named only where the DNA matches it firmly. Rows may omit the clone size; those that give it use once, few, many or a size class.

TRBJ2-1 TRBD2 - TRBV20-1 CSASSGGVDGNEQFF TGCAGTGCTAGTTCGGGAGGGGTAGATGGAAATGAGCAGTTCTTC
TRBJ1-2 TRBD1 - TRBV7-9 CASSLVAGTDYGYTF TGTGCCAGCAGCTTAGTTGCGGGGACAGACTATGGCTACACCTTC
TRBJ2-7 - - TRBV12-3/TRBV12-4 CASSSSDVYEQYF TGTGCCAGCAGTTCCTCCGACGTCTACGAGCAGTACTTC
TRBJ2-5 - - TRBV29-1 CSVEGKETQYF TGCAGCGTGGAGGGGAAAGAGACCCAGTACTTC
TRBJ2-1 TRBD2 few TRBV7-2 CASSLAWVTSGGAHEQFF TGTGCCAGCAGCTTAGCATGGGTGACTAGCGGGGGGGCACATGAGCAGTTCTTC
TRBJ2-1 - - TRBV7-8 CASSLNLKTSGRFF TGTGCCAGCAGCCTCAATCTAAAGACGAGCGGGCGGTTCTTC
TRBJ1-2 - few TRBV7-9 CASSQPGSTGGYTF TGTGCCAGCAGTCAGCCGGGATCAACCGGGGGCTACACCTTC
TRBJ1-4 - - TRBV20-1 CSARGPRRTNEKLFF TGCAGTGCTAGGGGGCCAAGACGGACTAATGAAAAACTGTTTTTT
TRBJ2-5 - - TRBV12-3/TRBV12-4 CASSADRQETQYF TGTGCCAGCAGTGCGGACAGACAAGAGACCCAGTACTTC
TRBJ2-1 TRBD2 - TRBV29-1 CSVEEFGAGVNEQFF TGCAGCGTTGAAGAGTTCGGAGCGGGAGTCAATGAGCAGTTCTTC
TRBJ1-5 - - TRBV20-1 CSAKTTGFGQPQHF TGCAGTGCAAAAACTACAGGGTTCGGTCAGCCCCAGCATTTT
TRBJ2-7 TRBD2 few TRBV7-2 CASSPGLAGGSYEQYF TGTGCCAGCAGCCCCGGACTAGCGGGGGGCTCCTACGAGCAGTACTTC
TRBJ2-7 - - TRBV3-1 CASSQDGRAYEQYF TGTGCCAGCAGCCAAGATGGCAGAGCCTACGAGCAGTACTTC
TRBJ1-2 - - TRBV4-3 CASSQDREGGGYGYTF TGCGCCAGCAGCCAAGATCGCGAGGGCGGCGGCTATGGCTACACCTTC
TRBJ2-7 TRBD2 - TRBV5-5 CASSLGGSSSYEQYF TGTGCCAGCAGCTTAGGCGGGAGTAGCTCCTACGAGCAGTACTTC
TRBJ1-4 TRBD1 - TRBV4-2 CASSQSSVGQGARGEKLFF TGTGCCAGCAGCCAATCTTCTGTAGGACAGGGGGCTAGGGGTGAAAAACTGTTTTTT
TRBJ2-3 - - TRBV4-3 CASSQDYSGTTDTQYF TGCGCCAGCAGCCAAGATTATTCCGGGACCACAGATACGCAGTATTTT
TRBJ2-1 - - TRBV3-1 CASSLPRTACSYNEQFF TGTGCCAGCAGCCTACCCAGGACTGCATGCTCCTACAATGAGCAGTTCTTC
TRBJ2-5 TRBD2 - TRBV3-1 CASSRRLAGRAETQYF TGTGCCAGCAGCCGCCGACTAGCGGGGAGGGCAGAGACCCAGTACTTC
TRBJ1-1 TRBD1 - TRBV5-5 CASSSQGKLNTEAFF TGTGCCAGCAGCTCACAGGGGAAGCTGAACACTGAAGCTTTCTTT
TRBJ2-1 TRBD2 - TRBV29-1 CSVEDLEGGGSYNEQFF TGCAGCGTTGAAGATCTGGAGGGCGGGGGCTCCTACAATGAGCAGTTCTTC
TRBJ2-7 - - TRBV12-3/TRBV12-4 CASGEGFYEQYF TGTGCCAGCGGCGAAGGGTTCTACGAGCAGTACTTC
TRBJ2-3 - - TRBV11-3 CASGGGVTQYF TGTGCCAGCGGGGGAGGCGTAACGCAGTATTTT
TRBJ2-5 TRBD2 few TRBV28 CASSLTTSGQETQYF TGTGCCAGCAGTTTGACGACTAGCGGTCAAGAGACCCAGTACTTC